This T cell receptor beta chain was observed in a study of cytotoxic CD8 clonotypes in ibrutinib-treated CLL. Study in general: Of the patients, about twelve were relapsed/refractory, roughly 15 treatment-naive and under 18 IGHV unmutated.

Researchers set a sequencing depth target of 1 in 200,000 to 1 in 1 million T cells. The table came from immunoSEQ multiplex PCR; TCRdb's copy has only in-frame clones and leaves some out. The sample holds 150,000 or so clones, approximately 83% seen once. Overall study findings and caveats: Increased clonality at ibrutinib response gave way to a return toward baseline at progression. In comparison with age-matched healthy donors, baseline clonality was higher and tracked circulating CD8+ T-cell counts.

CDR1 and CDR2 from the germline V gene are SGHRS and YFSETQ. V was pared by 3 bases and J by 3 bases, with 8 bases of the junction left unmatched. CDR3 length: 16 residues. Comment on this clone: The antigen is undetermined.

The rearrangement uses TRBV5-1 and TRBJ2-2; 7 bases are a match to TRBD2. This TCR came from a human donor with chronic lymphocytic leukemia. The source was PBMCs, collected after 24 months of ibrutinib treatment. The CDR3 DNA sequence: TGCGCCAGCAGCTATTTCCCGGGACTATACACCGGGGAGCTGTTTTTT. This translates into CASSYFPGLYTGELFF.